These 30 T cell receptor beta chains were all obtained from the same sample, sequenced in a study of long-term antiretroviral therapy in people with HIV (dated by TCRdb to between 2020 and 2023). Sequencing of the TRB variable region was done with the immunoSEQ hsTCRB v3.0 assay at survey level resolution. In its TCRdb copy, this immuneACCESS table keeps in-frame sequences only and misses some clones. Where compared with another copy, unresolved V genes explain less than half of these, and the others have no known cause. A total of about 27,000 clones appear in this sample, roughly 80% of them only once. About 9% of the sample rests with the top ten. The sequenced sample was unsorted PBMCs, obtained 3 years after starting antiretroviral therapy. All receptors come from a man aged 35-49 years with HIV.

This chain connects TRBV7-9 to TRBJ2-7; TRBD1 agrees at 8 bases. Trimming at V came to 5 bases and at J to 5 bases, leaving 8 bases not matched to a gene. CDR1 is SEHNR and CDR2 is FQNEAQ in the germline V gene (reference sequence). The CDR3 extends over 14 amino acids. The CDR3 region is CASSPSDRAHEQYF. The CDR3, as DNA: TGTGCCAGCAGCCCCTCGGACAGGGCCCACGAGCAGTACTTC.

This clone occurred a few times. The gene calls are TRBV7-9 and TRBJ2-1; 9 bases align to TRBD1. The CDR3 is made up of 15 amino acids. After removal of 2 bases from V and 6 bases from J, the junction contained 5 bases not matched to a gene. Per the germline V gene, CDR1 is SEHNR and CDR2 is FQNEAQ (reference sequence). In DNA form, the CDR3 reads TGTGCCAGCAGCTTATGGGACAGGGATGCCAATGAGCAGTTCTTC. Its translation is CASSLWDRDANEQFF.

J is TRBJ2-5 and V is TRBV11-2; D perhaps matches TRBD2 (5 bases). From germline, CDR1 is SGHAT and CDR2 FQNNGV. V lost 5 bases to trimming and J lost 0 bases, with 10 bases between them. This CDR3 comprises 14 residues. The CDR3 loop is CASSVTGNQETQYF. The CDR3 DNA reads TGTGCCAGCAGCGTCACCGGGAACCAAGAGACCCAGTACTTC.

The rearrangement links TRBV5-4 to TRBJ2-7; 8 nucleotides align to TRBD1. Trimming took 3 bases from V and 6 from J; bases not matched to a gene: 11. Germline V gene lookup returns CDR1 SGHNT and CDR2 YYREEE (reference sequence). CDR3 length: 15 amino acids. The CDR3 is CASSSTQGVDGEQYF. CDR3 DNA: TGTGCCAGCAGCTCAACACAGGGGGTCGACGGCGAGCAGTACTTC.

The J gene is TRBJ2-2, the V gene TRBV5-4, with D unresolved. The CDR3 length is 13 residues. Trimming took off 3 bases at V and 5 bases at J, with 8 bases between the two ends. The germline V gene has CDR1 SGHNT and CDR2 YYREEE (reference sequence). The CDR3 here is CASSWLGTGELFF. As DNA, the CDR3 is TGTGCCAGCAGCTGGTTGGGGACCGGGGAGCTGTTTTTT. Full variable domain (remainder filled in from reference TRBV5-4 and TRBJ2-2): ETGVTQSPTHLIKTRGQQVTLRCSSQSGHNTVSWYQQALGQGPQFIFQYYREEENGRGNFPPRFSGLQFPNYSSELNVNALELDDSALYLCASSWLGTGELFFGEGSRLTVL.

V gene TRBV5-6 combines with J gene TRBJ2-1; D perhaps matches TRBD1 (5 bases). Germline assignment: CDR1 SGHDT and CDR2 YYEEEE. Deletions cut 6 bases from V and 4 bases from J, with 20 bases between. CDR3 length: 16 residues. CDR3 residues: CASTPVSQGFYNEQFF. CDR3 nucleotide sequence: TGTGCCAGCACCCCGGTTTCGCAGGGCTTTTACAATGAGCAGTTCTTC.

This clone has only a few counts. The chain links TRBV21-1 to TRBJ2-5; TRBD2 was called by the table and not checked on the DNA. TRBV21-1 is a pseudogene segment. The length of the CDR3 is 16 residues. The CDR3 protein is CASSKEGLADQETQYF. The CDR3 nucleotides read TGTGCCAGCAGCAAAGAGGGACTAGCGGATCAAGAGACCCAGTACTTC.

The chain has TRBV28 and TRBJ2-5; D is tentatively TRBD1 or TRBD2 (6 bases each). The CDR3 totals 14 residues. V lost 7 bases and J 4 bases, leaving 16 bases between the germline ends. Germline V gene data show CDR1 as MDHEN and CDR2 as SYDVKM. The CDR3 nucleotides read TGTGCCAGCAACATTCGGGGGCGGCTAGAGACCCAGTACTTC. It yields the protein CASNIRGRLETQYF. Together with reference TRBV28 and TRBJ2-5, the CDR3 gives the full variable domain: DVKVTQSSRYLVKRTGEKVFLECVQDMDHENMFWYRQDPGLGLRLIYFSYDVKMKEKGDIPEGYSVSREKKERFSLILESASTNQTSMYLCASNIRGRLETQYFGPGTRLLVL.

The V and J genes are TRBV4-2 and TRBJ2-3, with D possibly TRBD2 on 5 matching bases. Trimming removed 4 bases at V and 2 bases at J, with 22 bases between. Germline values: CDR1 LGHNA, CDR2 YNFKEQ. There are 18 residues in the CDR3. The DNA of the CDR3 is TGTGCCAGCAGCCCGAGCCCTTCGACTACCTCCATCACAGATACGCAGTATTTT. Translation gives CASSPSPSTTSITDTQYF.

This sequence joins TRBV27 and TRBJ2-7; D unresolved. V dropped 0 bases and J dropped 0 bases, with 9 bases sitting between them. The CDR3 loop spans 15 amino acids. Per germline, CDR1 MNHEY and CDR2 SMNVEV (reference sequence). CDR3 residues: CASSLSIENSYEQYF. CDR3 sequence (DNA): TGTGCCAGCAGTTTATCGATAGAGAACTCCTACGAGCAGTACTTC.

The chain carries TRBV2 and TRBJ2-2; 7 bases map to TRBD2. The CDR3 is 15 amino acids. The V segment lost 4 bases and the J segment 0 bases; nucleotides outside the gene matches: 2. Germline assignment: CDR1 SNHLY and CDR2 FYNNEI. The CDR3 sequence is CASSAGLPNTGELFF. DNA for the CDR3: TGTGCCAGCAGTGCGGGACTACCGAACACCGGGGAGCTGTTTTTT.

The V and J genes are TRBV5-1 and TRBJ2-1; tentatively, D is TRBD2 (6 bases). V lost 2 bases and J lost 5, with 11 bases in between. Germline loops: CDR1 SGHRS, CDR2 YFSETQ. The CDR3 runs to 14 residues. The CDR3 reads CASSFLAADNEQFF. For the CDR3, the DNA is TGCGCCAGCAGCTTTTTAGCGGCGGACAATGAGCAGTTCTTC.

The V call is TRBV27, the J call TRBJ1-4; no reliable D call. CDR3 length: 14 amino acids. The germline V and J ends were trimmed by 2 bases and 7 bases, with 11 bases remaining between them. Germline V gene data show CDR1 as MNHEY and CDR2 as SMNVEV (reference sequence). CDR3 loop: CASSLGGYGEKLFF. The CDR3 DNA reads as TGTGCCAGCAGTTTAGGAGGGTACGGTGAAAAACTGTTTTTT. Full variable domain (outside the CDR3, taken from reference TRBV27 and TRBJ1-4): EAQVTQNPRYLITVTGKKLTVTCSQNMNHEYMSWYRQDPGLGLRQIYYSMNVEVTDKGDVPEGYKVSRKEKRNFPLILESPSPNQTSLYFCASSLGGYGEKLFFGSGTQLSVL.

The V and J genes are TRBV9 and TRBJ2-2, with 11 nucleotides matching TRBD2. The CDR3 length is 17 residues. The germline V gene has CDR1 SGDLS and CDR2 YYNGEE. Trimming at V came to 4 bases and at J to 5 bases, leaving 10 bases not matched to a gene. DNA of the CDR3: TGTGCCAGCAGCCCCGGCCTAGCGGGAGGCGCGACCGGGGAGCTGTTTTTT. Translated: CASSPGLAGGATGELFF.

V gene TRBV5-1 combines with J gene TRBJ1-1; D may be TRBD1 (5 bases). Per the germline V gene, CDR1 is SGHRS and CDR2 is YFSETQ. The CDR3 covers 17 residues. V lost 1 base to trimming and J lost 0 bases, with 16 bases between them. The DNA of the CDR3 is TGCGCCAGCAGCTTGTTTTCGGGGGTCGGGATGAACACTGAAGCTTTCTTT. Amino acid sequence: CASSLFSGVGMNTEAFF.

CDR3 protein: CASIPRGGLNQETQYF. The CDR3 nucleotides read TGTGCCAGCATCCCCCGGGGGGGGCTTAACCAAGAGACCCAGTACTTC. V gene TRBV2 combines with J gene TRBJ2-5, with 8 bases aligning to TRBD2. V gave up 7 bases and J gave up 0 bases; unmatched junction bases: 10. The CDR3 is made up of 16 amino acids. CDR1 is SNHLY and CDR2 is FYNNEI in the germline V gene. The full variable domain, in which reference TRBV2 and TRBJ2-5 provide the parts outside the CDR3, is EPEVTQTPSHQVTQMGQEVILRCVPISNHLYFYWYRQILGQKVEFLVSFYNNEISEKSEIFDDQFSVERPDGSNFTLKIRSTKLEDSAMYFCASIPRGGLNQETQYFGPGTRLLVL.

This chain connects TRBV7-2 to TRBJ2-3; TRBD2 matches 15 bases. With 2 bases clipped from V and 8 bases from J, the junction kept 11 bases outside the gene matches. CDR3 size: 18 residues. CDR1 and CDR2 from the germline V gene are SGHTA and FQGNSA. The CDR3 protein is CASSLSGLAGGPRVTQYF. The CDR3 DNA reads TGTGCCAGCAGCTTATCGGGACTAGCGGGGGGCCCCAGGGTTACGCAGTATTTT.

J is TRBJ2-6 and V is TRBV30; a weak D match, TRBD1 (5 bases). V was clipped by 0 bases and J by 0 bases, with 6 bases between them. Looked up from germline, CDR1 is GTSNPN and CDR2 is SVGIG (reference sequence). The CDR3 has 15 residues. Written as DNA, the CDR3 is TGTGCCTGGAGTGTTCAGGGCTCTGGGGCCAACGTCCTGACTTTC. It specifies CAWSVQGSGANVLTF. The whole variable domain, remainder taken from reference TRBV30 and TRBJ2-6, is SQTIHQWPATLVQPVGSPLSLECTVEGTSNPNLYWYRQAAGRGLQLLFYSVGIGQISSEVPQNLSASRPQDRQFILSSKKLLLSDSGFYLCAWSVQGSGANVLTFGAGSRLTVL.

The genes are TRBV6-1 and TRBJ1-4; D gene unclear. Germline V gene data show CDR1 as MNHNS and CDR2 as SASEGT. Deletions cut 6 bases from V and 0 bases from J, with 11 bases between. The CDR3 is 15 residues long. In DNA, the CDR3 is TGTGCCAGCAGCCTAGGCCCTGCAACTAATGAAAAACTGTTTTTT. Translated: CASSLGPATNEKLFF.

The table lists this clone with a few counts. The chain combines TRBV14 with TRBJ2-2; 14 bases match TRBD2. Germline V lookup: CDR1 SGHDN, CDR2 FVKESK. V was clipped by 6 bases and J by 5 bases; unmatched bases: 5. The CDR3 is 16 amino acids. The CDR3 sequence: CASRHGTSGGTGELFF. The CDR3 DNA follows: TGTGCCAGCAGGCACGGGACTAGCGGGGGAACCGGGGAGCTGTTTTTT. Filled out from reference TRBV14 and TRBJ2-2, the complete variable domain reads EAGVTQFPSHSVIEKGQTVTLRCDPISGHDNLYWYRRVMGKEIKFLLHFVKESKQDESGMPNNRFLAERTGGTYSTLKVQPAELEDSGVYFCASRHGTSGGTGELFFGEGSRLTVL.

The chain employs TRBV5-1 and TRBJ1-3; D unresolved. The CDR3 has 15 residues. Trimming took 0 bases from V and 1 from J, leaving 8 bases between them. Germline loops: CDR1 SGHRS, CDR2 YFSETQ. CDR3 residues: CASSLEEASGNTIYF. The CDR3 DNA is TGCGCCAGCAGCTTGGAAGAGGCGTCTGGAAACACCATATATTTT.

The chain uses TRBV6-5 and TRBJ2-7, with 9 bases fitting TRBD1. Trimming cost V 5 bases and J 4 bases; bases outside gene matches: 6. Looked up from germline, CDR1 is MNHEY and CDR2 is SVGAGI. The CDR3 length is 14 residues. In DNA, the CDR3 is TGTGCCAGCAGTGTGGACAGGGGCTTTTACGAGCAGTACTTC. Translated, it gives CASSVDRGFYEQYF.

This chain's CDR3 is CASSLDRTGAFF. For the CDR3, the DNA is TGCGCCAGCAGCTTGGACCGCACCGGAGCTTTCTTT. The rearrangement joins TRBV5-1 to TRBJ1-1; D is unresolved. Germline-derived CDR1 and CDR2 are SGHRS and YFSETQ. The CDR3 is 12 amino acids. V lost 0 bases and J lost 10, with 10 bases in between.

The J gene is TRBJ2-7, the V gene TRBV4-1; D tentatively reads TRBD1 or TRBD2 (6 bases each). The CDR3 extends over 15 amino acids. The V and J ends lost 4 bases and 5 bases respectively, with 18 bases between them. Germline V gene sequence: CDR1 MGHRA, CDR2 YSYEKL. Here the CDR3 DNA reads TGCGCCAGCAGCCCTGGGACTTCTGGGGGCCACGAGCAGTACTTC. This translates into CASSPGTSGGHEQYF.

V and J are TRBV5-1 and TRBJ2-7, with D possibly being TRBD1 (5 bases). V was shortened by 2 bases and J by 2 bases, with 8 bases between the two germline ends. Per germline, CDR1 SGHRS and CDR2 YFSETQ. The CDR3 spans 13 residues. The CDR3 spells CASSFTGTYEQYF. The CDR3 DNA reads as TGCGCCAGCAGCTTCACAGGAACCTACGAGCAGTACTTC. The whole variable domain, filled in from reference TRBV5-1 and TRBJ2-7, reads KAGVTQTPRYLIKTRGQQVTLSCSPISGHRSVSWYQQTPGQGLQFLFEYFSETQRNKGNFPGRFSGRQFSNSRSEMNVSTLELGDSALYLCASSFTGTYEQYFGPGTRLTVT.

This clone was found once. V and J are TRBV6-5 and TRBJ1-1; D perhaps matches TRBD1 (5 bases). Germline values: CDR1 MNHEY, CDR2 SVGAGI. Trimming left V 7 bases short and J 3 bases short, with 18 bases between. This CDR3 contains 15 residues. CDR3 residues: CASTDHRGRYTEAFF. Here the CDR3 DNA reads TGTGCCAGCACCGACCACCGGGGCCGGTACACTGAAGCTTTCTTT.

In its sample, this clone was seen once. V gene TRBV6-6 combines with J gene TRBJ2-1, with 9 bases matching TRBD1. The CDR3 is 15 amino acids. Germline CDR1 reads MNHNY; CDR2 reads SVGAGI (reference sequence). With 5 bases clipped from V and 7 bases from J, the junction kept 9 bases outside the gene matches. CDR3 coding DNA: TGTGCCAGCAGTACGGGACAGGGTAGCGCGAATGAGCAGTTCTTC. Protein sequence: CASSTGQGSANEQFF.

This rearrangement joins TRBV5-1 to TRBJ2-3; 9 bases fit TRBD2. The CDR3 consists of 17 residues. The V segment lost 3 bases and the J segment 4 bases; nucleotides outside the gene matches: 12. The germline V gene encodes CDR1 SGHRS and CDR2 YFSETQ. CDR3 region: CASSWGLGLASPDTQYF. In DNA, the CDR3 is TGCGCCAGCAGCTGGGGGCTGGGACTAGCAAGTCCAGATACGCAGTATTTT. The variable domain in full, completed from reference TRBV5-1 and TRBJ2-3, reads KAGVTQTPRYLIKTRGQQVTLSCSPISGHRSVSWYQQTPGQGLQFLFEYFSETQRNKGNFPGRFSGRQFSNSRSEMNVSTLELGDSALYLCASSWGLGLASPDTQYFGPGTRLTVL.

The J gene is TRBJ1-1, the V gene TRBV6-1; D gene uncertain. The V and J ends lost 1 base and 5 bases respectively, with 8 bases between them. The CDR3 contains 13 residues. The germline V gene has CDR1 MNHNS and CDR2 SASEGT. DNA for the CDR3: TGTGCCAGCAGTGAAGTAGATGGGACTGAAGCTTTCTTT. Translating gives CASSEVDGTEAFF.

The V gene is TRBV5-8, the J gene TRBJ1-2; no definite D call. V dropped 0 bases and J dropped 5 bases, with 5 bases sitting between them. Looked up from germline, CDR1 is SGHTS and CDR2 is YDEGEE. CDR3 length: 12 residues. Written as DNA, the CDR3 is TGTGCCAGCAGCTTGGGTTTTTATGGCTACACCTTC. This encodes CASSLGFYGYTF.